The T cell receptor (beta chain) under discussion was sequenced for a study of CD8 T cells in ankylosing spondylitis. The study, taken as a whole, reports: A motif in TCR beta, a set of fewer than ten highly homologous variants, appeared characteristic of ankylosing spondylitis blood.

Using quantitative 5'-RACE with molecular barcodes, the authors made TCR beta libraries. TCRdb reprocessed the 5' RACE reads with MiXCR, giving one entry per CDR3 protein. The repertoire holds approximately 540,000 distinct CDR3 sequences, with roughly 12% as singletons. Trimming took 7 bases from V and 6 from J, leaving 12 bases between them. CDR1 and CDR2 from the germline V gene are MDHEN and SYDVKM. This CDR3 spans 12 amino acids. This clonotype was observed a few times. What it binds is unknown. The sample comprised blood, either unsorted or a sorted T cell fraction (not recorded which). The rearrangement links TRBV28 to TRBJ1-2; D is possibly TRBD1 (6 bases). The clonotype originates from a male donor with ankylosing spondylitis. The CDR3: CASIGAGDGYTF. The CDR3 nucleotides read TGTGCCAGCATAGGGGCAGGGGATGGCTACACCTTC.